This T cell receptor (beta chain) is drawn from a study of cytomegalovirus exposure and HLA in healthy donors. On this clone: Its target is not known.

The PCR used 60 Vbeta and 13 Jbeta primers. Sequencing was performed with immunoSEQ multiplex PCR; in TCRdb, only in-frame clones are kept and a portion is missing. Of 130,000 or so clones in the sample, around 73% were seen once. The study, taken as a whole, reports: Later analysis demonstrated an association between a missense DCLRE1C variant and TCR beta V- and J-gene trimming. Several of the most significant clusters were apparently associated with common viral pathogens in a later analysis.

CDR3 size: 15 residues. Germline V gene sequence: CDR1 PRHDT, CDR2 FYEKMQ (reference sequence). The trim removed 5 bases at V and 8 bases at J, leaving 13 bases unmatched. The clonotype was recovered from a female donor in good health and CMV-seronegative. What was sequenced was PBMCs. V gene TRBV13 combines with J gene TRBJ2-7; 9 bases are a match to TRBD1. The CDR3 DNA reads TGTGCCAGCAGCCCGGGACAGGGAGAGATTACGAAGCAGTACTTC. Amino acid sequence: CASSPGQGEITKQYF.